These 29 T cell receptor beta chains originate from one sample sequenced in a study of blood T cell repertoires in COVID-19. TCRdb's copy holds only in-frame clones and misses some; the assay was immunoSEQ multiplex PCR. The sample consists of about 140,000 clones, around 87% of them appearing once. Source material: peripheral blood. Every receptor here comes from a human donor in a cohort sampled during active COVID-19.

In the case of this clone: The sample contains more than one DNA sequence encoding this CDR3. The gene calls are TRBV28 and TRBJ1-2; the D gene is possibly TRBD1 (5 bases). The V and J ends lost 5 bases and 3 bases respectively, with 10 bases between them. Germline CDR1 and CDR2: MDHEN and SYDVKM. The CDR3 has 13 residues. In DNA form, the CDR3 reads TGTGCCAGCAGTCCCGACAGTTACTATGGCTACACCTTC. Its protein is CASSPDSYYGYTF.

The genes are TRBV11-2 and TRBJ2-1, with D tentatively TRBD2 (5 bases). This CDR3 is 17 amino acids long. Trimming cost V 2 bases and J 2 bases, with 16 bases left between them. CDR1 and CDR2 (germline): SGHAT, FQNNGV. The chain's CDR3 is CASSLNNAPSPYNEQFF. For the CDR3, the DNA is TGTGCCAGCAGCTTAAATAATGCCCCTAGCCCCTACAATGAGCAGTTCTTC.

The rearrangement links TRBV28 to TRBJ1-4, with a weak D call TRBD1 (6 bases). The germline V gene has CDR1 MDHEN and CDR2 SYDVKM. Trimming left V 6 bases short and J 6 bases short, with 20 bases between. CDR3 length equals 16 residues. The CDR3 sequence: CASRLGPRRGHEKLFF. As DNA, the CDR3 is TGTGCCAGCAGGTTGGGTCCCAGGCGGGGGCATGAAAAACTGTTTTTT.

This sequence joins TRBV25-1 and TRBJ2-7, with TRBD1 identical over 8 bases. Germline CDR1 MGHDK, CDR2 SYGVNS. V lost 7 bases to trimming and J lost 9 bases; unmatched junction nucleotides: 11. The CDR3 runs 13 residues. The CDR3 DNA is TGTGCCAGCAATACGGGGACAGGCGTAGGGCAGTACTTC. Translation gives CASNTGTGVGQYF.

This clone was recorded once. The gene calls are TRBV3-1 (or the pseudogene TRBV3-2) and TRBJ2-7, with 7 nucleotides matching TRBD2. The germline gives CDR1 LGHDT, CDR2 YNNKEL (reference sequence). CDR3 length: 15 residues. V gave up 0 bases and J gave up 7 bases; unmatched junction bases: 9. The chain's CDR3 is CASSQDGGGGIEQYF. The CDR3 region has the DNA TGTGCCAGCAGCCAAGATGGGGGGGGTGGAATTGAGCAGTACTTC.

The rearrangement uses TRBV28 and TRBJ2-1, with D tentatively TRBD1 (6 bases). Germline V gene sequence: CDR1 MDHEN, CDR2 SYDVKM. This CDR3 contains 13 residues. Trimming left V 5 bases short and J 10 bases short, with 15 bases between. The DNA of the CDR3 is TGTGCCAGCAGTCGGGACAATTATATCGAGCAGTTCTTC. This gives the protein CASSRDNYIEQFF.

CDR3 loop: CAISDQGLRNTQYF. CDR3 nucleotides: TGTGCCATCAGCGACCAGGGCCTTCGGAATACGCAGTATTTT. The rearrangement links TRBV10-3 to TRBJ2-3, with D possibly TRBD1 on 5 matching bases. There are 14 residues in the CDR3. Germline V CDR1 and CDR2: ENHRY, SYGVKD. The ends were cut back, 6 bases at V and 7 bases at J, with 17 bases in the middle.

V gene TRBV6-5 combines with J gene TRBJ2-2, with TRBD1 matching over 8 bases. V gave up 4 bases and J gave up 7 bases; unmatched junction bases: 5. The CDR3 has 14 residues. Germline V gene lookup returns CDR1 MNHEY and CDR2 SVGAGI. The CDR3 sequence: CASSLTGEIGELFF. The CDR3 DNA follows: TGTGCCAGCAGTTTGACAGGGGAGATCGGGGAGCTGTTTTTT.

There are a few counts of this clone. The J gene is TRBJ1-2, the V gene TRBV2; 7 bases agree with TRBD1. Germline loops: CDR1 SNHLY, CDR2 FYNNEI. This CDR3 has 16 residues. Losses at the gene ends were 4 bases for V and 1 base for J; bases not matched to a gene: 9. CDR3 sequence reads: CASSGWDSSLNYGYTF. CDR3 nucleotides: TGTGCCAGCAGTGGGTGGGACAGCTCACTTAACTATGGCTACACCTTC.

This sequence joins TRBV2 and TRBJ2-4; the D gene is possibly TRBD1 (6 bases). CDR3 length: 17 residues. The V end was cut by 2 bases, the J end by 3 bases, with 17 bases between. CDR1 and CDR2 from the germline V gene are SNHLY and FYNNEI. The CDR3 region is CASSEPLQGWRKNIQYF. The CDR3 DNA reads TGTGCCAGCAGTGAACCTTTACAGGGCTGGCGCAAAAACATTCAGTACTTC.

The chain joins TRBV6-5 to TRBJ1-3, with TRBD1 as a possible D gene (6 bases). The CDR3 contains 16 residues. Trimming took off 0 bases at V and 0 bases at J, with 9 bases between the two ends. Per the germline V gene, CDR1 is MNHEY and CDR2 is SVGAGI. CDR3 in DNA: TGTGCCAGCAGTTACTCGATGGACAGCTCTGGAAACACCATATATTTT. Translating gives CASSYSMDSSGNTIYF.

V is TRBV5-4 and J is TRBJ2-5, with 8 bases lining up with TRBD1. The CDR3 is 17 residues long. With V trimmed by 0 bases and J by 5 bases, 12 bases remained unmatched. Germline values: CDR1 SGHNT, CDR2 YYREEE (reference sequence). CDR3 sequence reads: CASSLARQGRIGETQYF. For the CDR3, the DNA is TGTGCCAGCAGCTTGGCCCGACAGGGGAGGATCGGGGAGACCCAGTACTTC.

The chain has TRBV5-6 and TRBJ2-5; 8 bases align to TRBD2. The CDR3 loop spans 16 amino acids. Germline CDR1 is SGHDT and CDR2 is YYEEEE. The junction had 8 bases not matched to a gene; V was cut back by 2 bases and J by 2 bases. CDR3 protein: CASSFRGGGFQETQYF. Here the CDR3 DNA reads TGTGCCAGCAGCTTTCGTGGCGGGGGGTTTCAAGAGACCCAGTACTTC. Using reference TRBV5-6 and TRBJ2-5 for the parts outside the CDR3, the full variable domain is DAGVTQSPTHLIKTRGQQVTLRCSPKSGHDTVSWYQQALGQGPQFIFQYYEEEERQRGNFPDRFSGHQFPNYSSELNVNALLLGDSALYLCASSFRGGGFQETQYFGPGTRLLVL.

The rearrangement links TRBV2 to TRBJ2-1, with 7 positions matching TRBD1. The CDR3 runs 13 residues. With V trimmed by 10 bases and J by 0 bases, 3 bases remained unmatched. The V gene's germline CDR1 is SNHLY and CDR2 FYNNEI. CDR3 coding DNA: TGTGCCAACCGGGACAGCTCCTACAATGAGCAGTTCTTC. Protein: CANRDSSYNEQFF.

The V call is TRBV7-8, the J call TRBJ2-3, with D possibly being TRBD1 (6 bases). From germline, CDR1 is SGHVS and CDR2 FQNEAQ. V was pared by 5 bases and J by 1 base, with 16 bases between. The CDR3 contains 16 residues. CDR3 sequence reads: CASSVGTILGTDTQYF. Written as DNA, the CDR3 is TGTGCCAGCAGCGTAGGGACAATCCTCGGCACAGATACGCAGTATTTT.

The chain joins TRBV27 to TRBJ2-3, with D possibly matching TRBD1 (5 bases). The V gene lost 0 bases and the J gene lost 4 bases, with 14 bases spanning the gap. Germline loops: CDR1 MNHEY, CDR2 SMNVEV (reference sequence). The CDR3 has 16 residues. In DNA, the CDR3 is TGTGCCAGCAGTTTATCCCGCGACAGCAGGGCAGATACGCAGTATTTT. This gives the protein CASSLSRDSRADTQYF.

The rearrangement links TRBV5-6 to TRBJ2-5; 8 positions match TRBD1. From germline, CDR1 is SGHDT and CDR2 YYEEEE. The CDR3 runs 13 residues. The V and J ends lost 5 bases and 4 bases, in that order; junction bases with no gene match: 4. The CDR3 DNA sequence: TGTGCCAGCAGAGAAGGACAGGGAGAGACCCAGTACTTC. It codes for CASREGQGETQYF.

This chain joins TRBV4-1 and TRBJ2-3; TRBD2 agrees at 7 bases. CDR3 length: 12 amino acids. CDR1 and CDR2 from the germline V gene are MGHRA and YSYEKL. The junction had 2 bases not matched to a gene; V was cut back by 1 base and J by 10 bases. The DNA of the CDR3 is TGCGCCAGCAGCCAAGCTCGGGAGGCGCAGTATTTT. Encoded protein: CASSQAREAQYF.

The rearrangement joins TRBV18 to TRBJ2-1, with 11 bases lining up with TRBD2. The length of the CDR3 is 19 residues. V trimming: 0 bases; J trimming: 8 bases; junction bases outside the gene matches: 15. CDR1 is KGHSH, CDR2 LQKENI, per germline. The CDR3 sequence: CASSPPSGGKTSGKDEQFF. In nucleotides, the CDR3 is TGTGCCAGCTCACCACCAAGTGGGGGCAAGACTAGCGGGAAGGATGAGCAGTTCTTC.

V is TRBV28 and J is TRBJ1-1; D not resolved. Germline loops: CDR1 MDHEN, CDR2 SYDVKM. Trimming cost V 3 bases and J 1 base, with 6 bases left between them. This CDR3 is built from 13 residues. In DNA, the CDR3 is TGTGCCAGCAGTTTGGGAGGGAACACTGAAGCTTTCTTT. Residues: CASSLGGNTEAFF.

The rearrangement uses TRBV6-1 and TRBJ2-7, with 9 bases matching TRBD1. The CDR3 is made up of 14 amino acids. Germline V gene data show CDR1 as MNHNS and CDR2 as SASEGT. The ends lost 2 bases at V and 3 bases at J; junction bases unmatched: 2. The CDR3 DNA follows: TGTGCCAGCAGTGAAACAGGGGGCGGCTACGAGCAGTACTTC. This translates into CASSETGGGYEQYF.

This chain connects TRBV4-2 to TRBJ1-1, with 9 bases aligning to TRBD1. The CDR3 is 17 amino acids. Germline-derived CDR1 and CDR2 are LGHNA and YNFKEQ. V shed 1 base, J shed 4 bases, and the junction held 10 bases outside the gene matches. CDR3: CASSQVTRGQGGTEAFF. CDR3 coding DNA: TGTGCCAGCAGCCAAGTCACCAGGGGACAGGGCGGCACTGAAGCTTTCTTT.

The chain couples TRBV30 to TRBJ2-1; 9 nucleotides agree with TRBD2. Germline CDR1 and CDR2: GTSNPN and SVGIG (reference sequence). This CDR3 is 15 amino acids long. V dropped 2 bases and J dropped 4; count of bases not matched to a gene: 6. For the CDR3, the DNA is TGTGCCTGGAGTTTAGGACTAGCGAGGTACAATGAGCAGTTCTTC. This gives the protein CAWSLGLARYNEQFF.

The chain links TRBV7-2 to TRBJ1-3; 10 bases are shared with TRBD1. Germline CDR1 reads SGHTA; CDR2 reads FQGNSA. This CDR3 spans 17 amino acids. With 1 base clipped from V and 2 bases from J, the junction kept 5 bases outside the gene matches. Here the CDR3 reads CASSLDWTGGAGNTIYF. The CDR3 DNA reads as TGTGCCAGCAGCTTAGATTGGACAGGGGGAGCTGGAAACACCATATATTTT.

In this sample, this clone turned up many times. The chain has TRBV6-4 and TRBJ1-1, with 11 bases that match TRBD1. CDR3 length: 15 amino acids. V lost 3 bases and J lost 5; bases outside the gene matches: 5. The germline V gene encodes CDR1 MRHNA and CDR2 SNTAGT. CDR3 residues: CASSEGTGGRTEAFF. The CDR3 DNA is TGTGCCAGCAGTGAGGGGACAGGGGGTAGGACTGAAGCTTTCTTT.

This clone was found once. This sequence joins TRBV9 and TRBJ2-7; 7 bases fit TRBD2. The V segment lost 5 bases and the J segment 0 bases; nucleotides outside the gene matches: 8. Germline CDR1 is SGDLS and CDR2 is YYNGEE. The CDR3 has 15 residues. The CDR3 sequence: CASSQSGDPSYEQYF. CDR3 nucleotides: TGTGCCAGCAGTCAGAGCGGGGACCCCTCCTACGAGCAGTACTTC.

The gene calls are TRBV4-1 and TRBJ2-5, with 7 nucleotides matching TRBD2. Losses at the gene ends were 0 bases for V and 2 bases for J; bases not matched to a gene: 6. The CDR3 runs to 16 residues. In germline, CDR1 is MGHRA, CDR2 YSYEKL. CDR3 loop: CASSQDQAGEQETQYF. Written as DNA, the CDR3 is TGCGCCAGCAGCCAAGATCAGGCGGGGGAGCAAGAGACCCAGTACTTC.

The gene calls are TRBV20-1 and TRBJ2-5; 11 bases agree with TRBD2. V was clipped by 3 bases and J by 4 bases; unmatched bases: 4. The CDR3 runs to 14 residues. From germline, CDR1 is DFQATT and CDR2 SNEGSKA (reference sequence). CDR3 nucleotides: TGCAGTGCTAGTAGGCTAGCGGGGGGAGAGACCCAGTACTTC. Translated: CSASRLAGGETQYF.

The chain joins TRBV6-1 to TRBJ2-5, with TRBD2 matching over 11 bases. Looked up from germline, CDR1 is MNHNS and CDR2 is SASEGT. This CDR3 region has 19 residues. Germline trimming cut 1 base from V and 0 bases from J; bases unmatched to any gene: 10. CDR3 residues: CASSEVVAGGPAYQETQYF. The CDR3 nucleotides read TGTGCCAGCAGTGAAGTCGTAGCGGGAGGGCCGGCGTACCAAGAGACCCAGTACTTC.